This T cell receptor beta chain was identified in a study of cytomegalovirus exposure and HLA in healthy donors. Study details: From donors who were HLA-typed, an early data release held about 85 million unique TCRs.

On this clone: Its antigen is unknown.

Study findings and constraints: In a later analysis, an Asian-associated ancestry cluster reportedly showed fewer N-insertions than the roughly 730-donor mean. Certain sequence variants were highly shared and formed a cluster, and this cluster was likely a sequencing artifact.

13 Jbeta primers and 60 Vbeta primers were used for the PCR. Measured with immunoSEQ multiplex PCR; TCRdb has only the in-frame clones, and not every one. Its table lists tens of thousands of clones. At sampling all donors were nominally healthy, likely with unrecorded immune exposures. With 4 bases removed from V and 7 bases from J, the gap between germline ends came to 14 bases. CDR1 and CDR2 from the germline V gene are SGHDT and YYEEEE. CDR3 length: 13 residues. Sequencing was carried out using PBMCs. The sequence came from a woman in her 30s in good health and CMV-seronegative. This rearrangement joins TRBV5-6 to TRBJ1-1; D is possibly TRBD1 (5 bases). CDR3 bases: TGTGCCAGCAGCCGAGTGGACACCGTTGAAGCTTTCTTT. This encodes CASSRVDTVEAFF. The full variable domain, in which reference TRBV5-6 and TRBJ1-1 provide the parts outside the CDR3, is DAGVTQSPTHLIKTRGQQVTLRCSPKSGHDTVSWYQQALGQGPQFIFQYYEEEERQRGNFPDRFSGHQFPNYSSELNVNALLLGDSALYLCASSRVDTVEAFFGQGTRLTVV.